This T cell receptor beta chain is from a study of T cell responses to AZD1222 COVID-19 vaccine. A note on this clone: Its antigen is unidentified.

Germline V CDR1 and CDR2: SGDLS, YYNGEE. This CDR3 comprises 15 residues. V was clipped by 4 bases and J by 3 bases, with 13 bases between them. Study results and caveats: Regions left unmutated in variants are reportedly the target of nearly half of spike-specific TCRs.

The method was immunoSEQ multiplex PCR; TCRdb's version includes in-frame clones alone and lacks a portion of them. The sample consists of roughly 100,000 clones, almost 90% of them appearing once. The receptor's source is an adult in good health. The material sequenced was peripheral blood, taken on day 0 of AZD1222 vaccination. This sequence joins TRBV9 and TRBJ1-4; tentative D call: TRBD1 (5 bases). CDR3 in DNA: TGTGCCAGCAGCCCCGGGGGTAGGGCTAATGAAAAACTGTTTTTT. This codes for CASSPGGRANEKLFF. Variable domain in full (rest from reference TRBV9 and TRBJ1-4): DSGVTQTPKHLITATGQRVTLRCSPRSGDLSVYWYQQSLDQGLQFLIQYYNGEERAKGNILERFSAQQFPDLHSELNLSSLELGDSALYFCASSPGGRANEKLFFGSGTQLSVL.